The rows below give T cell receptor beta chains drawn from one sample of a study of blood T cell repertoires in COVID-19. TCRdb's table, derived via immunoSEQ multiplex PCR, lists solely in-frame clones and lacks some. Among 200,000 to 300,000 clones listed, more than 70% were seen once. Sequencing used PBMCs or T cells enriched from blood (not recorded which). All receptors derive from a woman aged 40-49 years with acute COVID-19. CDR3s include the opening cysteine and the closing phenylalanine or tryptophan. The D gene is left open where the match is weak. Clone size is not always given. Where it is, it says once, few, many or a class for expanded clones.

TRBD1	TRBV19	-	TRBJ1-5	TGTGCCAGTAGTATCTTAGACAGGGGCGGCAATCAGCCCCAGCATTTT	CASSILDRGGNQPQHF
-	TRBV11-3	-	TRBJ2-1	TGTGCCAGCAGCTTAGCAAACAGGGAAGGCAATGAGCAGTTCTTC	CASSLANREGNEQFF
TRBD1	TRBV6-5	-	TRBJ2-5	TGTGCCACCGGACAGGGTATGGGGGGTCAAGAGACCCAGTACTTC	CATGQGMGGQETQYF
-	TRBV7-9	-	TRBJ1-1	TGTGCCAGCAGTCTGGGGCAGCCTGACACTGAAGCTTTCTTT	CASSLGQPDTEAFF
-	TRBV3-1/TRBV3-2	-	TRBJ1-1	TGTGCCAGCAGCCAGGGGGGGGCCCAAGGCTTGAACACTGAAGCTTTCTTT	CASSQGGAQGLNTEAFF
-	TRBV7-2	-	TRBJ2-3	TGTGCCAGCAGCTTACTGGGGCCGACAGATACGCAGTATTTT	CASSLLGPTDTQYF
TRBD1	TRBV5-1	once	TRBJ1-4	TGCGCCAGCAGCTTGGTAGGACAGGGGGCGACCTTCTGGGAAAAACTGTTTTTT	CASSLVGQGATFWEKLFF
TRBD2	TRBV24-1	-	TRBJ2-1	TGTGCCACCAGTGATTTAGCGGGAGGCTCCTACAATGAGCAGTTCTTC	CATSDLAGGSYNEQFF
-	TRBV7-9	-	TRBJ1-6	TGTGCCAGCAGCCTACAGGGTTTGGTGAATTCACCCCTCCACTTT	CASSLQGLVNSPLHF
TRBD1	TRBV19	-	TRBJ2-1	TGTGCCTCTTCGGACAGGGGGCTTTTAAATGAGCAGTTCTTC	CASSDRGLLNEQFF
TRBD2	TRBV6-6	many	TRBJ2-3	TGTGCCAGCAGTCGGACTAGCGGGACCTCTTATCGCACAGATACGCAGTATTTT	CASSRTSGTSYRTDTQYF
TRBD1	TRBV6-2/TRBV6-3	-	TRBJ1-6	TGTGCCAGCAGTTACGGTGTATCCGACAGGGCGGGGCGGTCACCCCTCCACTTT	CASSYGVSDRAGRSPLHF
-	TRBV11-2	-	TRBJ1-3	TGTGCCAGCAGCTTAGCGCAGGGCTACACCATATATTTT	CASSLAQGYTIYF
TRBD2	TRBV5-6	-	TRBJ2-1	TGTGCCAGCAGCTTGAGACTAGCGGGGGTAAACTCCTACAATGAGCAGTTCTTC	CASSLRLAGVNSYNEQFF
TRBD1	TRBV19	-	TRBJ2-2	TGTGCCAGTAGTATCCGGACAGGGTCCACCGGGGAGCTGTTTTTT	CASSIRTGSTGELFF
TRBD1	TRBV7-9	-	TRBJ1-1	TGTGCCAGCAGCGCGGACAGGGGAGGCCCTGAAGCTTTCTTT	CASSADRGGPEAFF
-	TRBV30	-	TRBJ2-5	TGTGCCTGGAGTGTACGGTCAGGACAAGAGACCCAGTACTTC	CAWSVRSGQETQYF
-	TRBV7-2	-	TRBJ2-2	TGTGCCAGCAGCTTAGCGTCGACTAGTTTAGCCGGGGAGCTGTTTTTT	CASSLASTSLAGELFF
TRBD2	TRBV3-1/TRBV3-2	-	TRBJ2-1	TGTGCCAGCAGCTCATGGACTAGCGTCGCGAGCTCCTACAATGAGCAGTTCTTC	CASSSWTSVASSYNEQFF
TRBD1	TRBV9	-	TRBJ1-2	TGTGCCAGCAGCGTACAGGGACAGAACTATGGCTACACCTTC	CASSVQGQNYGYTF
-	TRBV19	-	TRBJ1-2	TGTGCCAGTAGTATAAGGCAGGGGGGCTACACCTTC	CASSIRQGGYTF
TRBD1	TRBV4-3	few	TRBJ1-2	TGCGCCAGCAGCCAAGGAGGGGGGACAGGGACGGGTGGCTACACCTTC	CASSQGGGTGTGGYTF
-	TRBV19	-	TRBJ2-3	TGTGCCAGTAGTATAATGATAGGAGGGTCGCCGCAGTATTTT	CASSIMIGGSPQYF
TRBD1	TRBV5-4	once	TRBJ2-7	TGTGCCAGCAGCCTGGGACAGGGGGTCTACGAGCAGTACTTC	CASSLGQGVYEQYF
TRBD2	TRBV5-4	once	TRBJ2-1	TGTGCCAGCAGCCTAGCGGGGCCACGGAATGAGCAGTTCTTC	CASSLAGPRNEQFF
TRBD1	TRBV6-4	-	TRBJ2-1	TGTGCCAGCAGTCCAGCGACAGGGGGGAATGAGCAGTTCTTC	CASSPATGGNEQFF
-	TRBV19	-	TRBJ2-3	TGTGCCAGTACGAGGGGGTGGGGCACAGATACGCAGTATTTT	CASTRGWGTDTQYF